Each of the 7 T cell receptor beta chains below was sequenced from the same sample in a study of PD-1 blockade in classical Hodgkin lymphoma (dated by TCRdb to 2020 to 2022). The time point label for this specimen denotes: cycle 1 day 1 (C1D1), immediately before nivolumab initiation. Every trial patient had relapsed after autologous stem cell transplantation, and cohorts A, B and C differed in prior brentuximab vedotin exposure. A Miltenyi CD4+ T cell isolation kit was used for magnetic negative selection to purify CD4+ T cells from thawed PBMCs. Library creation used the immunoSEQ multiplex PCR assay. TCRdb's version of the immuneACCESS table is confined to in-frame rearrangements and falls short of the full clone set. An unresolved V gene accounts for under half of the shortfall where checked; the remainder is of unknown origin. Counted in this sample were approximately 25,000 clones; 84% of them appeared once. The top ten clones comprise around 1.7% of the sample.

The sample consisted of CD4+ T cells from blood, taken at baseline. These receptors were taken from a human donor with classical Hodgkin lymphoma.

This chain connects TRBV28 to TRBJ1-6, with 7 nucleotides matching TRBD1. With V trimmed by 7 bases and J by 6 bases, 9 bases remained unmatched. The germline CDR1 and CDR2 sequences are MDHEN and SYDVKM. This CDR3 has 15 amino acids. CDR3 in DNA: TGTGCCAGCAACGACCCGCAGGGGGTTAATTCACCCCTCCACTTT. The encoded protein is CASNDPQGVNSPLHF.

This clone was seen a single time. This chain connects TRBV6-1 to TRBJ1-6, with D perhaps matching TRBD1 (6 bases). The CDR3 is made up of 16 amino acids. The V end was cut by 2 bases, the J end by 6 bases, with 14 bases between. The germline gives CDR1 MNHNS, CDR2 SASEGT. The CDR3 bases are TGTGCCAGCAGTGAAACCCTGACAGGATTTAATTCACCCCTCCACTTT. This encodes CASSETLTGFNSPLHF.

This clone was seen more than once but under ten times. The chain recombines TRBV7-2 with TRBJ1-3; D ambiguous. Germline values: CDR1 SGHTA, CDR2 FQGNSA. The length of the CDR3 is 15 residues. The V end was cut by 5 bases, the J end by 4 bases, with 15 bases between. The DNA for the CDR3 is TGTGCCAGCAGCACAACCCCCCAGCGGGGAAACACCATATATTTT. Residues: CASSTTPQRGNTIYF.

V is TRBV4-2 and J is TRBJ1-2; 7 nucleotides agree with TRBD1. J gave up 2 bases and V 2 bases, and 5 bases lay outside the gene matches. Germline V gives CDR1 LGHNA, CDR2 YNFKEQ. There are 15 residues in the CDR3. The CDR3 sequence is CASSQNPGQNYGYTF. The CDR3 region has the DNA TGTGCCAGCAGCCAAAATCCGGGACAGAACTATGGCTACACCTTC.

The chain recombines TRBV5-1 with TRBJ1-2, with 9 bases fitting TRBD1. The CDR3 consists of 16 residues. In germline, CDR1 is SGHRS, CDR2 YFSETQ. J gave up 4 bases and V 7 bases, and 14 bases lay outside the gene matches. CDR3 bases: TGCGCCAGCGGGCCCCTTGGGACAGGGCTTTCCTATGGCTACACCTTC. Its protein product is CASGPLGTGLSYGYTF.

This chain links TRBV5-4 with TRBJ2-2, with 10 bases lining up with TRBD2. With V trimmed by 4 bases and J by 1 base, 4 bases remained unmatched. This CDR3 is 16 amino acids long. Germline loops: CDR1 SGHNT, CDR2 YYREEE (reference sequence). CDR3 in amino acids: CASSPPSGGNTGELFF. The CDR3 DNA follows: TGTGCCAGCAGCCCGCCTAGCGGGGGGAACACCGGGGAGCTGTTTTTT.

The CDR3 spells CASSLARGYEAFF. The CDR3 bases are TGTGCCAGCAGCTTGGCCAGGGGCTATGAAGCTTTCTTT. V and J are TRBV5-5 and TRBJ1-1; D is possibly TRBD1 (6 bases). CDR3 length equals 13 residues. Trimming took off 0 bases at V and 7 bases at J, with 10 bases between the two ends. Germline V gene lookup returns CDR1 SGHKS and CDR2 YYEKEE (reference sequence). Together with reference TRBV5-5 and TRBJ1-1, the CDR3 gives the full variable domain: DAGVTQSPTHLIKTRGQQVTLRCSPISGHKSVSWYQQVLGQGPQFIFQYYEKEERGRGNFPDRFSARQFPNYSSELNVNALLLGDSALYLCASSLARGYEAFFGQGTRLTVV.